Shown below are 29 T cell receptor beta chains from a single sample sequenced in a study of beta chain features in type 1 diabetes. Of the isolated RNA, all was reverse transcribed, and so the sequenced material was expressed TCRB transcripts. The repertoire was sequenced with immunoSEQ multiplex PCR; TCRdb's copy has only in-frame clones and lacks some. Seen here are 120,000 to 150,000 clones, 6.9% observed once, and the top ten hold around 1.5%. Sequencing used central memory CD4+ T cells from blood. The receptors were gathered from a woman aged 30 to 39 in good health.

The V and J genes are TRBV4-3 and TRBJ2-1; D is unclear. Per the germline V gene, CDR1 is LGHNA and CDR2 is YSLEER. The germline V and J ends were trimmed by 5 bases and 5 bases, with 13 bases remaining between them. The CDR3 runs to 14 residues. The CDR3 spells CASSSRLEDNEQFF. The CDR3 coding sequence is TGCGCCAGCAGCTCGCGACTGGAAGACAATGAGCAGTTCTTC.

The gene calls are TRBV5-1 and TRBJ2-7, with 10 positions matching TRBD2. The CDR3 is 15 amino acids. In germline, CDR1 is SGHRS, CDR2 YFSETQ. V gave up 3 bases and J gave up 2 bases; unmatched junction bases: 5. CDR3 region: CASSSLAGVTYEQYF. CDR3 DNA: TGCGCCAGCAGCTCCCTAGCGGGGGTAACCTACGAGCAGTACTTC.

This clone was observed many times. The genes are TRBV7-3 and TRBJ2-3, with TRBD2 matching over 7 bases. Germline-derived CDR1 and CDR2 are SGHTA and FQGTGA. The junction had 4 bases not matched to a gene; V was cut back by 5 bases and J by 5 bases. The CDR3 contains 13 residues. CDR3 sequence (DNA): TGTGCCAGCAGCAAGAGGGAGGGAGATACGCAGTATTTT. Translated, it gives CASSKREGDTQYF.

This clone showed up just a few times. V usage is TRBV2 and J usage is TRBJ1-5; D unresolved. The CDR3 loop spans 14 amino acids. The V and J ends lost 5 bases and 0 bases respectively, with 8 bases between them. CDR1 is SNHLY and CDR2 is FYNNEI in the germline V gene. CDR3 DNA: TGTGCCAGCAGTCGACTAAATAGCAATCAGCCCCAGCATTTT. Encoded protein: CASSRLNSNQPQHF.

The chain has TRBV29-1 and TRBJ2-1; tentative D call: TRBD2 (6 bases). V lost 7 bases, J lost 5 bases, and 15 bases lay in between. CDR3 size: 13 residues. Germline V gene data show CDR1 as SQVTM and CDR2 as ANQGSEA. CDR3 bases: TGCAGCGCCAGGAGGGGTGGGGACAATGAGCAGTTCTTC. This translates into CSARRGGDNEQFF.

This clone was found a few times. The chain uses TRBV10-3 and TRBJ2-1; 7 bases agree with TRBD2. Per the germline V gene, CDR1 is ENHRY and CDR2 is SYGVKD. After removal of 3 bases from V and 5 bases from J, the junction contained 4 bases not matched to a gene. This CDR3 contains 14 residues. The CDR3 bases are TGTGCCATCAGTGACCGGGGAGGGGACAATGAGCAGTTCTTC. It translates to CAISDRGGDNEQFF.

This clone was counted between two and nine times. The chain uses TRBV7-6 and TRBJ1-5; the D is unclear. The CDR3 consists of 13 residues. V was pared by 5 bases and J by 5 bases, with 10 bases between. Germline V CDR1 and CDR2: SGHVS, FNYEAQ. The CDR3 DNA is TGTGCCAGCAGCCAGACAAGAGATCAGCCCCAGCATTTT. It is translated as CASSQTRDQPQHF.

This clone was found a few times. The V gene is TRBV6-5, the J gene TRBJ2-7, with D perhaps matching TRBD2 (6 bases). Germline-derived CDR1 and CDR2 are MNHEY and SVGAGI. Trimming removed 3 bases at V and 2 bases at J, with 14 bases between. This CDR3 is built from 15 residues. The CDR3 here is CASSYVAGQTYEQYF. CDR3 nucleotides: TGTGCCAGCAGTTATGTCGCGGGGCAGACCTACGAGCAGTACTTC.

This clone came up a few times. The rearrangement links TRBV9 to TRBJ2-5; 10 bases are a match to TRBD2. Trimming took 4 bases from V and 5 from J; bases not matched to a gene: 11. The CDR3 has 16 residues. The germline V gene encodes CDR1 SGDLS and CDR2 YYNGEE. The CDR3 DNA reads TGTGCCAGCAGCCTAGGGGTAGCGGGAGGTCTGGAGACCCAGTACTTC. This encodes CASSLGVAGGLETQYF.

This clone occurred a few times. The CDR3 protein is CASSAGASGGHEQFF. Written as DNA, the CDR3 is TGTGCCAGCAGTGCGGGGGCCAGCGGGGGTCATGAGCAGTTCTTC. This chain connects TRBV6-1 to TRBJ2-1, with TRBD2 matching 8 bases. V shed 4 bases, J shed 8 bases, and the junction held 10 bases outside the gene matches. Germline V CDR1 and CDR2: MNHNS, SASEGT. The CDR3 is 15 amino acids.

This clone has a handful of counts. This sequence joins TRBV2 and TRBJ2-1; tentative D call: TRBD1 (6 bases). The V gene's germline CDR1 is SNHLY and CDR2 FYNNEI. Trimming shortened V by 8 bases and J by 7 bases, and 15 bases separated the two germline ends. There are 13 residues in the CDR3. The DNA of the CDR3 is TGTGCCAGCTCACAGGGACGTAAGAATGAGCAGTTCTTC. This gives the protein CASSQGRKNEQFF. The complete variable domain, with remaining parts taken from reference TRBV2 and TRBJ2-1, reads EPEVTQTPSHQVTQMGQEVILRCVPISNHLYFYWYRQILGQKVEFLVSFYNNEISEKSEIFDDQFSVERPDGSNFTLKIRSTKLEDSAMYFCASSQGRKNEQFFGPGTRLTVL.

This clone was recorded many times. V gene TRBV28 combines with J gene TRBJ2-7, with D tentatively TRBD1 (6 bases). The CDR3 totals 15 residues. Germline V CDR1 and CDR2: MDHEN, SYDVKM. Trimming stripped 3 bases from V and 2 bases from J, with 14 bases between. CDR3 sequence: CASSLLGTPPYEQYF. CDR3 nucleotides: TGTGCCAGCAGTTTGCTCGGGACACCCCCCTACGAGCAGTACTTC.

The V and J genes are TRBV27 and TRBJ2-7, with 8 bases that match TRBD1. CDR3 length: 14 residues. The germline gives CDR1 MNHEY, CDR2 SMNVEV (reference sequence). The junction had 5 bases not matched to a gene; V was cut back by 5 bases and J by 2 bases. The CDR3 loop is CASSKQGEAYEQYF. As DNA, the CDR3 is TGTGCCAGCAGTAAACAGGGGGAAGCCTACGAGCAGTACTTC.

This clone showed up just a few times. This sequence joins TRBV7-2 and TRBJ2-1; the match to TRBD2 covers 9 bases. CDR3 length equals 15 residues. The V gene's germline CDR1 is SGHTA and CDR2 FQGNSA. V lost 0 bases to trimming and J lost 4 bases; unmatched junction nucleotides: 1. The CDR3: CASSLAAGGYNEQFF. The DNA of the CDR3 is TGTGCCAGCAGCTTAGCGGCGGGAGGGTACAATGAGCAGTTCTTC.

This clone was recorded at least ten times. CDR3 region: CASSYGDSRSGELFF. The CDR3 bases are TGTGCCAGCAGTTACGGGGACTCAAGGTCCGGGGAGCTGTTTTTT. The V gene is TRBV6-5, the J gene TRBJ2-2; TRBD2 might be the D (6 bases). V was cut by 2 bases and J by 6 bases, with 13 bases left in between. CDR1 and CDR2 from the germline V gene are MNHEY and SVGAGI. This CDR3 region has 15 residues.

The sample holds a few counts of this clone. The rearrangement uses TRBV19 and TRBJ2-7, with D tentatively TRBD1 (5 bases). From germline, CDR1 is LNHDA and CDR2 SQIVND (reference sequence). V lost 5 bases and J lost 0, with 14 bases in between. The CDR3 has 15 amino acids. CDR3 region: CASSPPDSYSYEQYF. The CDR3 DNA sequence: TGTGCCAGTAGTCCACCAGACAGTTACTCCTACGAGCAGTACTTC. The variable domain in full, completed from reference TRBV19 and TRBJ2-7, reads DGGITQSPKYLFRKEGQNVTLSCEQNLNHDAMYWYRQDPGQGLRLIYYSQIVNDFQKGDIAEGYSVSREKKESFPLTVTSAQKNPTAFYLCASSPPDSYSYEQYFGPGTRLTVT.

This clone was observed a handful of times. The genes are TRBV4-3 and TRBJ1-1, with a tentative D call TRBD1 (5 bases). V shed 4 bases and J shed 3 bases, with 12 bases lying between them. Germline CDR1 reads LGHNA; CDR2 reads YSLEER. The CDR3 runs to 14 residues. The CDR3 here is CASSPRPGDTEAFF. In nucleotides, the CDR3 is TGCGCCAGCAGCCCCCGACCGGGGGACACTGAAGCTTTCTTT.

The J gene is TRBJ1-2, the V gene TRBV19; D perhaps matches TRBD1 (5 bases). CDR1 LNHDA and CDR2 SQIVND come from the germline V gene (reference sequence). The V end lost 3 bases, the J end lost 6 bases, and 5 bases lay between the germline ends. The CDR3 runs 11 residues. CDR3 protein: CASSIRDGYTF. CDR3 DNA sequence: TGTGCCAGTAGTATCAGGGATGGCTACACCTTC.

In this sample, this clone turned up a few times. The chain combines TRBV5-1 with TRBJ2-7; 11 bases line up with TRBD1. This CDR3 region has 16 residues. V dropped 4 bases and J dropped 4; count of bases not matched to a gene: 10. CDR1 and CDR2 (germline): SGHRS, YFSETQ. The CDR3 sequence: CASSPLGTGGLYEQYF. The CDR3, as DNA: TGCGCCAGCAGCCCTCTCGGGACAGGGGGGTTGTACGAGCAGTACTTC. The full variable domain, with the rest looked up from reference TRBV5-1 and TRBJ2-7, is KAGVTQTPRYLIKTRGQQVTLSCSPISGHRSVSWYQQTPGQGLQFLFEYFSETQRNKGNFPGRFSGRQFSNSRSEMNVSTLELGDSALYLCASSPLGTGGLYEQYFGPGTRLTVT.

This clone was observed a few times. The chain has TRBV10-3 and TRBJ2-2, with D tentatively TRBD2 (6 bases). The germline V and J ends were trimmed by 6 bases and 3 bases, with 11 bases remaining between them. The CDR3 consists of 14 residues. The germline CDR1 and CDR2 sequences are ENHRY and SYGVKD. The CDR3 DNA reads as TGTGCCATCAGGGTAGCGGAATACACCGGGGAGCTGTTTTTT. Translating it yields CAIRVAEYTGELFF.

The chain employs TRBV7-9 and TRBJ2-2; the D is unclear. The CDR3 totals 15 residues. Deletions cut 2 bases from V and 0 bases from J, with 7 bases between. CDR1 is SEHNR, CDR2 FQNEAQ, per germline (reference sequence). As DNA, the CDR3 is TGTGCCAGCAGCTTAATCCTAGCGAACACCGGGGAGCTGTTTTTT. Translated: CASSLILANTGELFF.

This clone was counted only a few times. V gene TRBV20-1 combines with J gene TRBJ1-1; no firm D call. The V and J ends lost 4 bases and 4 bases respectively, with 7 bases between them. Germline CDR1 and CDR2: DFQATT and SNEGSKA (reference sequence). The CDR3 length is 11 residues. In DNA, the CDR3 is TGCAGTGCTATTTGGAGCACTGAAGCTTTCTTT. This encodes CSAIWSTEAFF.

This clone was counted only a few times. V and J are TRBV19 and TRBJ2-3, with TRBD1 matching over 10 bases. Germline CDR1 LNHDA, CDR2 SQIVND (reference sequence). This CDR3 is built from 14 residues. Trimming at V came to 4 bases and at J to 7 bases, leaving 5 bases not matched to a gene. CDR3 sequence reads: CASSTGTGENTQYF. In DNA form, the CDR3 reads TGTGCCAGTAGTACCGGGACAGGGGAGAATACGCAGTATTTT.

CDR3 sequence reads: CASSLDRYNQPQHF. Here the CDR3 DNA reads TGTGCCAGCAGTTTGGACAGATACAATCAGCCCCAGCATTTT. The chain couples TRBV6-5 to TRBJ1-5; TRBD1 is a possible D gene (6 bases). This CDR3 region has 14 residues. V was pared by 4 bases and J by 3 bases, with 10 bases between. Per the germline V gene, CDR1 is MNHEY and CDR2 is SVGAGI.

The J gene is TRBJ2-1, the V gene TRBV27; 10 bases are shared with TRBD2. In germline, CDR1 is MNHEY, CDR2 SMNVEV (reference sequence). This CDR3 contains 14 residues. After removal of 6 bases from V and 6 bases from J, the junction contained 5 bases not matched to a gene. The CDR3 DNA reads TGTGCCAGCAGCCTTAGCGGGGGGCTCAATGAGCAGTTCTTC. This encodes CASSLSGGLNEQFF.

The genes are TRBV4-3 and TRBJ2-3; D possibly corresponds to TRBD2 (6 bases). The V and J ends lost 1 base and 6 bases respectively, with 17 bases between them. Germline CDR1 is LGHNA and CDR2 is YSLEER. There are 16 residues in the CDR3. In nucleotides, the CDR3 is TGCGCCAGCAGCCAAGGACTTGGCTTTGCGGGGGATACGCAGTATTTT. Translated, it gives CASSQGLGFAGDTQYF.

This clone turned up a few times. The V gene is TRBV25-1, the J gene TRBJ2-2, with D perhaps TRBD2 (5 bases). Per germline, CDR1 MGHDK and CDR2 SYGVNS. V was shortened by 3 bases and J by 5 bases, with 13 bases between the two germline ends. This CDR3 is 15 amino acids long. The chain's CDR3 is CASSDPRRQTGELFF. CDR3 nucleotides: TGTGCCAGCAGTGACCCTCGGAGGCAGACCGGGGAGCTGTTTTTT.

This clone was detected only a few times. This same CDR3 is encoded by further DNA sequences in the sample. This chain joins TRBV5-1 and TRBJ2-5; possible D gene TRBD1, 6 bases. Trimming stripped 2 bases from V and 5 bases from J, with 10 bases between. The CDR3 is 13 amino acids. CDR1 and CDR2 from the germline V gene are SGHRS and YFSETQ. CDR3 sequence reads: CASSLQGGETQYF. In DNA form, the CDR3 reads TGCGCCAGCAGCTTACAGGGTGGGGAGACCCAGTACTTC.

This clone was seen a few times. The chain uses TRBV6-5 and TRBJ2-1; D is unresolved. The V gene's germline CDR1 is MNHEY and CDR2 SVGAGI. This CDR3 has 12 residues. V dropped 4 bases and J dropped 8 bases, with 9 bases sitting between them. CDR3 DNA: TGTGCCAGCAGTTTAATGCGCGATGAGCAGTTCTTC. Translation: CASSLMRDEQFF.